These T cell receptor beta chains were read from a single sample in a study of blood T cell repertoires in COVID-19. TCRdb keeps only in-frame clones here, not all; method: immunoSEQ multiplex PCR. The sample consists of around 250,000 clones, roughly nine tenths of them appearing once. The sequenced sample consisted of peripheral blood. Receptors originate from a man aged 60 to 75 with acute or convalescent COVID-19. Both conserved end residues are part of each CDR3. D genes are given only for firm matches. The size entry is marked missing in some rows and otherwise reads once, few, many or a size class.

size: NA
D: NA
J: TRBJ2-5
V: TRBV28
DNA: TGTGCCAGCAGTTCCGGGACTCGGGGCACCCAGTACTTC
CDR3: CASSSGTRGTQYF

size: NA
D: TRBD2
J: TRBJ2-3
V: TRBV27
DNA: TGTGCCAGCAGTTCCGCGACTAGCGTTACAGATACGCAGTATTTT
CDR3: CASSSATSVTDTQYF

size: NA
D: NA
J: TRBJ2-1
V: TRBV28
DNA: TGTGCCAGCAAACAGCTATCCCCACAGGAGCAGTTCTTC
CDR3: CASKQLSPQEQFF

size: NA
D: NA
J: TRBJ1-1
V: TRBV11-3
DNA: TGTGCCAGCAGCTTAAGAAAGGGACGGGAGACTGAAGCTTTCTTT
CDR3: CASSLRKGRETEAFF

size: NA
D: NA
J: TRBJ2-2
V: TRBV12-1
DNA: TGTGCCAGCAGCTTATCACAGGGTCTCGGGGAGCTGTTTTTT
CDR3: CASSLSQGLGELFF

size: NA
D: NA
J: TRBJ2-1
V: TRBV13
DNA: TGTGCCAGCAGCCCTCAACCCGGCGGGGCCAATGAGCAGTTCTTC
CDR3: CASSPQPGGANEQFF

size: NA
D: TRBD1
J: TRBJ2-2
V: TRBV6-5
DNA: TGTGCCAGCAGCTACCGGACAGGGGGCACCGGGGAGCTGTTTTTT
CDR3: CASSYRTGGTGELFF

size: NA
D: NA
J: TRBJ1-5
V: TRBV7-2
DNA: TGTGCCAGCAGCCCTCATAAGGGGCAGCCCCAGCATTTT
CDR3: CASSPHKGQPQHF

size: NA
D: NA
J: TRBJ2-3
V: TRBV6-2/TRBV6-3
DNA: TGTGCCAGCAGTTACCAGCGAACAGATACGCAGTATTTT
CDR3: CASSYQRTDTQYF

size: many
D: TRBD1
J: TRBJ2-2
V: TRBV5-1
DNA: TGCGCCAGCAGCTTGGCCCAGACAGGGGAAACCGGGGAGCTGTTTTTT
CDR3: CASSLAQTGETGELFF

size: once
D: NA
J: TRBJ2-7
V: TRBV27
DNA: TGTGCCAGCAGTTTCGAGCCCCACTCCTACGAGCAGTACTTC
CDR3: CASSFEPHSYEQYF

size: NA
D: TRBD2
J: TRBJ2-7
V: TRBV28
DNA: TGTGCCAGCAAACTTCCGGGACTAGCGGGCTCCTACGAGCAGTACTTC
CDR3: CASKLPGLAGSYEQYF

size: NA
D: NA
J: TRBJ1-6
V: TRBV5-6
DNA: TGTGCCAGCAGCTTGGGTCGGCAGGGGATGAGTTCCTATAATTCACCCCTCCACTTT
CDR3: CASSLGRQGMSSYNSPLHF

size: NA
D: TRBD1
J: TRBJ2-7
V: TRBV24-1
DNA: TGTGCCACCAGTGAGGGACAGTCAAACGAGCAGTACTTC
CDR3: CATSEGQSNEQYF

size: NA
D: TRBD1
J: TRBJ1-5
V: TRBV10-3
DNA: TGTGCCATCAGGGGGGACAGGGGAGGTCAGCCCCAGCATTTT
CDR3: CAIRGDRGGQPQHF

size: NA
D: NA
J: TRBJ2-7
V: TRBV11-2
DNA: TGTGCCAGCAGCTTAGTCGAGGACACATCCGGGGAGCAGTACTTC
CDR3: CASSLVEDTSGEQYF

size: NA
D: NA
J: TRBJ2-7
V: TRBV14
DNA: TGTGCCAGCAGCCAGGCATCCGGAGCCTACGAGCAGTACTTC
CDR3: CASSQASGAYEQYF

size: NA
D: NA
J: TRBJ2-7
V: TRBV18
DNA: TGTGCCAGCTCACCAGTCAGGGGAGAGGGCGAGCAGTACTTC
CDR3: CASSPVRGEGEQYF

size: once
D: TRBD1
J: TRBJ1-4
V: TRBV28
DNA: TGTGCCAGCAGTCAAATAGGGACAGGGGGCGACGAAAAACTGTTTTTT
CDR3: CASSQIGTGGDEKLFF

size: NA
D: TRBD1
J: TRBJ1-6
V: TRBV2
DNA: TGTGCCAGCAGTGCCATTGGGACAGAATATAATTCACCCCTCCACTTT
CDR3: CASSAIGTEYNSPLHF

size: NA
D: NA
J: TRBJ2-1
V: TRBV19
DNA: TGTGCCAGTAGTATGTCCGCAGGGAGGCCCTACAATGAGCAGTTCTTC
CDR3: CASSMSAGRPYNEQFF

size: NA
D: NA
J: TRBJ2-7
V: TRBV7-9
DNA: TGTGCCAGCAGCTCCGTAACAGGGCTCTACGAGCAGTACTTC
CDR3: CASSSVTGLYEQYF

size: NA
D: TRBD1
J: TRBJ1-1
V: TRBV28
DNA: TGTGCCAGCAGTTTAGGGGGAAACAGGGGGAACACTGAAGCTTTCTTT
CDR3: CASSLGGNRGNTEAFF

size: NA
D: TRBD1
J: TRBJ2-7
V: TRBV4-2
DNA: TGTGCCAGCAGCCGGACAGGGACCCAACATTTTGAGCAGTACTTC
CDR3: CASSRTGTQHFEQYF

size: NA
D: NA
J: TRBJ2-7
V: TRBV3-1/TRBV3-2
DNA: TGTGCCAGCAGCCCCCAGGCGGGTGCCTACGAGCAGTACTTC
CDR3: CASSPQAGAYEQYF

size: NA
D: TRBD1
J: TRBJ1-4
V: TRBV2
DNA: TGTGCCAGCAGTGAACTCCAGGGGGGCGCTGAAAAACTGTTTTTT
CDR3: CASSELQGGAEKLFF

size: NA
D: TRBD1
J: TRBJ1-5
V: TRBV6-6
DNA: TGTGCCAGCAGTCCGGACAGGGACTTGGGAAAGAGCAATCAGCCCCAGCATTTT
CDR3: CASSPDRDLGKSNQPQHF

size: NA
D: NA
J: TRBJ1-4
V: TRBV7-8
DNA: TGTGCCAGCAGCTCACTAGGAGGCGGTAATGAAAAACTGTTTTTT
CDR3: CASSSLGGGNEKLFF

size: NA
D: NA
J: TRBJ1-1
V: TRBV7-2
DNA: TGTGCCAGCAGTCCGAAATCGGACAGCCCTGAAGCTTTCTTT
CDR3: CASSPKSDSPEAFF

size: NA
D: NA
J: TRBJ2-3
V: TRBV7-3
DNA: TGTGCCAGCAGCCCCCGTCCTCGCACACGTGATACGCAGTATTTT
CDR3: CASSPRPRTRDTQYF

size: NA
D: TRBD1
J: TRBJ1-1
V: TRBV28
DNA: TGTGCCACCATTACTAGATCCGGGACAGACACTGAAGCTTTCTTT
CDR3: CATITRSGTDTEAFF

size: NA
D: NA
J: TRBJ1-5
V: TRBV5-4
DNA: TGTGCCAGCAGCTTGGGGGGGGGACAAGGGCAGCCCCAGCATTTT
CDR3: CASSLGGGQGQPQHF

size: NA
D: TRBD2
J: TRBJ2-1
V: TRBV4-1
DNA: TGCGCCAGCAGCCAATCTAGCGGGAACAATGAGCAGTTCTTC
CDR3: CASSQSSGNNEQFF

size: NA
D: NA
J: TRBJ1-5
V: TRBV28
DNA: TGTGCCAGCAGTTCAACAGGGTTTGTTCAGCCCCAGCATTTT
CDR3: CASSSTGFVQPQHF

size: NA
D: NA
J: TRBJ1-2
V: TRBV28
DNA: TGTGCCAGCAGTTCGTTCTCGGGCTACACCTTC
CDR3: CASSSFSGYTF

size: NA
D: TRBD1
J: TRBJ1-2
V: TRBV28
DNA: TGTGCCAGCAGCCGGGGACAGCTCTATGGCTACACCTTC
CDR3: CASSRGQLYGYTF

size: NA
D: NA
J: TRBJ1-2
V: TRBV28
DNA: TGTGCCAGCAGCCTACAGGGATACTATGGCTACACCTTC
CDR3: CASSLQGYYGYTF

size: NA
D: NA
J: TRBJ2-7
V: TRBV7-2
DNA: TGTGCCAGCAGCTTAGGCAGGGTCCCCTACGAGCAGTACTTC
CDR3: CASSLGRVPYEQYF

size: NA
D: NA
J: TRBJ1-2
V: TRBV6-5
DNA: TGTGCCAGCAGTTACAGCAGGGGTGGTGGCTACACCTTC
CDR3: CASSYSRGGGYTF

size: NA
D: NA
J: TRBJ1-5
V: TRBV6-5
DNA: TGTGCCAGCACCCCGCTTGGGGGGAGCAATCAGCCCCAGCATTTT
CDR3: CASTPLGGSNQPQHF

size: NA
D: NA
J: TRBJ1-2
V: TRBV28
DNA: TGTGCCAGCAGTTTAAACGGGGTCTACACCTTC
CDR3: CASSLNGVYTF

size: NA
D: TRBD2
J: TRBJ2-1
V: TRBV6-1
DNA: TGTGCCAGCAGTGAAGCGACTAGCGGGAGATTTAGGACTGAGCAGTTCTTC
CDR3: CASSEATSGRFRTEQFF

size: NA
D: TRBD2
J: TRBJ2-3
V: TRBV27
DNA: TGTGCCAGCAGTTTATCGATCCCTAGCGGGAGAAGCACAGATACGCAGTATTTT
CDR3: CASSLSIPSGRSTDTQYF